This TCR beta chain is drawn from a study of T cell repertoires in cytomegalovirus infection. This CDR3 spans 17 amino acids. V was shortened by 0 bases and J by 3 bases, with 15 bases between the two germline ends. The germline V gene encodes CDR1 SGHVS and CDR2 FNYEAQ. TCRdb passed the reads through MiXCR, listing each CDR3 protein once. This table has approximately 170,000 distinct CDR3 sequences, 14% appearing once. This sequence originates from a human donor in good health (CMV status not recorded). Some clones in this sample may be carry-over from other donors' samples. Sequencing was carried out using PBMCs. V usage is TRBV7-6 and J usage is TRBJ2-1, with D maybe TRBD2 (5 bases). Written as DNA, the CDR3 is TGTGCCAGCAGCTTAGCAAGCGGACTGAATCTCTACAATGAGCAGTTCTTC. Translating gives CASSLASGLNLYNEQFF.